The source of this TCR beta chain is a study of human T cells and chemical hapten exposure. This CDR3 has 15 residues. The ends were cut back, 4 bases at V and 8 bases at J, with 17 bases in the middle. Time point reported: patch test 2, 6 weeks after DPC sensitization. Treatment in this sample: therapeutic diphenylcyclopropenone sensitization with weekly scalp DPC. One entry per CDR3 protein, called by TCRdb with MiXCR from the RACE reads. The repertoire holds around 360,000 distinct CDR3 sequences, with about 6.3% as singletons. This clonotype has at least ten counts. The V and J genes are TRBV12-3 or TRBV12-4 and TRBJ1-4; a possible D gene is TRBD1 (5 bases). This sequence originates from a young woman with alopecia areata. Some clones in this sample may be carry-over from other donors' samples. The specimen was whole blood, collected in connection with sensitization to the hapten diphenylcyclopropenone (DPC). The DNA for the CDR3 is TGTGCCAGCAGTTGCAGAGTGGGGGTCGGAGAAAAACTGTTTTTT. It yields the protein CASSCRVGVGEKLFF.